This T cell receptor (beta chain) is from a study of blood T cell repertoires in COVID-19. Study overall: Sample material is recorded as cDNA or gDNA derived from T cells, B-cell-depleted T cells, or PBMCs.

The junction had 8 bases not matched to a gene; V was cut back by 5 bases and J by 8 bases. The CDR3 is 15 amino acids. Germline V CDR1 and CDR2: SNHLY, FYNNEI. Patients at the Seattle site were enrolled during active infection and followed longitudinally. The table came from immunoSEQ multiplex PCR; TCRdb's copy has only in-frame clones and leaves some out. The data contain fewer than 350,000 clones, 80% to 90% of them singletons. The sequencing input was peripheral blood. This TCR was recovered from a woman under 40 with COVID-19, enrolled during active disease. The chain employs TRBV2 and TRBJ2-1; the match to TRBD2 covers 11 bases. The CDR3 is CASSPSGGPLDEQFF. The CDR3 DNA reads TGTGCCAGCAGTCCTAGCGGGGGGCCCCTGGATGAGCAGTTCTTC. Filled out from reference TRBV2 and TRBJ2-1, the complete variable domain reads EPEVTQTPSHQVTQMGQEVILRCVPISNHLYFYWYRQILGQKVEFLVSFYNNEISEKSEIFDDQFSVERPDGSNFTLKIRSTKLEDSAMYFCASSPSGGPLDEQFFGPGTRLTVL.